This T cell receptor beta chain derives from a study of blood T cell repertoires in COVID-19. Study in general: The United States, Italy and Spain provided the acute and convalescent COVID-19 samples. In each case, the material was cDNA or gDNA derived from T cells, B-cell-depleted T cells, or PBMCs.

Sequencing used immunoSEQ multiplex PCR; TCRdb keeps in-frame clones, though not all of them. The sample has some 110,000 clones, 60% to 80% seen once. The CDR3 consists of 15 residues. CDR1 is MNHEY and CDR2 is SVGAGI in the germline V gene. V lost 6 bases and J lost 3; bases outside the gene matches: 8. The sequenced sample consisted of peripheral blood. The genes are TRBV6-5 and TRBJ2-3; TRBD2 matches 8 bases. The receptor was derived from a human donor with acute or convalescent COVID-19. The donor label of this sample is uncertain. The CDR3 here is CASRLPAGGTDTQYF. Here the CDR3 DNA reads TGTGCCAGCAGGCTCCCGGCGGGGGGTACAGATACGCAGTATTTT.